These 32 T cell receptor beta chains share one sample of origin, sequenced in a study of T cells in Graves' hyperthyroidism and ophthalmopathy (dated by TCRdb to about 2019). Preparation of the library involved multiplex PCR. Sequencer: Illumina HiSeq 2000. The TCR beta CDR3 regions were amplified from the RNA transcripts. A first-round RT-PCR of the TCR CDR3 used the HTBI primer set with the Qiagen OneStep RT-PCR kit. Starting from the raw public reads, TCRdb applied fastp trimming at Q25, assembled clones with MiXCR and retained in-frame beta chains. Rows are combined by CDR3 protein, so each entry shows the most common genes and DNA. Present in this sample are hundreds of thousands of distinct CDR3 sequences, about 43% of which were seen just once. The biggest ten clones account for just under 8.5% of the sample. The sample taken for sequencing was peripheral blood or thyroid tissue (not recorded which). The origin of the receptors is a woman between 18 and 30 years old with Graves' hyperthyroidism. Donor details come from another sample of the same person, matched by shared clones.

The chain links TRBV7-8 to TRBJ2-7, with a weak D call TRBD1 (5 bases). Trimming took off 5 bases at V and 7 bases at J, with 18 bases between the two ends. Germline lookup yields CDR1 SGHVS and CDR2 FQNEAQ. The CDR3 contains 14 residues. The CDR3 bases are TGTGCCAGCAGCCTAGGCACCCTCAGGGCGGAGCAGTACTTC. This codes for CASSLGTLRAEQYF.

This clonotype was picked up a small number of times. V and J are TRBV12-3 or TRBV12-4 and TRBJ1-5; a possible D gene is TRBD1 (5 bases). V was trimmed by 4 bases and J by 6 bases, leaving 13 bases between them. CDR3 length equals 14 residues. The CDR3 protein is CASSSRQGTQPQHF. The CDR3 bases are TGTGCCAGCAGTTCCCGGCAGGGTACTCAGCCCCAGCATTTT.

The chain is built from TRBV10-3 and TRBJ1-3, with TRBD1 identical over 8 bases. Germline loops: CDR1 ENHRY, CDR2 SYGVKD. V dropped 10 bases and J dropped 2; count of bases not matched to a gene: 10. The CDR3 loop spans 15 amino acids. CDR3 in amino acids: CASTPDRGTGNTIYF. CDR3 in DNA: TGTGCCAGCACCCCCGACAGGGGAACTGGAAACACCATATATTTT.

This clonotype turned up a few times. A junction boundary mismatches the germline segment, possibly from a read error. The chain links TRBV24-1 to TRBJ2-7, with 10 bases aligning to TRBD2. The CDR3 covers 16 residues. Germline CDR1 reads KGHDR; CDR2 reads SFDVKD. The CDR3 sequence: CASSEAPAGGPYEQYF. CDR3 coding DNA: TGTGCCAGCAGTGAAGCTCCAGCGGGAGGGCCTTACGAGCAGTACTTC.

J is TRBJ1-3 and V is TRBV2; TRBD1 is a possible D gene (6 bases). With 7 bases removed from V and 0 bases from J, the gap between germline ends came to 10 bases. This CDR3 region has 14 residues. The germline V gene has CDR1 SNHLY and CDR2 FYNNEI. As DNA, the CDR3 is TGTGCCAGCAATCAGGGGATCTCTGGAAACACCATATATTTT. Protein product: CASNQGISGNTIYF. Full variable domain (missing parts from reference TRBV2 and TRBJ1-3): EPEVTQTPSHQVTQMGQEVILRCVPISNHLYFYWYRQILGQKVEFLVSFYNNEISEKSEIFDDQFSVERPDGSNFTLKIRSTKLEDSAMYFCASNQGISGNTIYFGEGSWLTVV.

The genes are TRBV20-1 and TRBJ1-2; a possible D gene is TRBD1 (5 bases). Germline V lookup: CDR1 DFQATT, CDR2 SNEGSKA (reference sequence). This CDR3 spans 13 amino acids. The V and J ends lost 6 bases and 2 bases respectively, with 13 bases between them. The CDR3, as DNA: TGCAGTGCAGGCAACAGGAGAAACTATGGCTACACCTTC. Its translation: CSAGNRRNYGYTF.

V gene TRBV20-1 combines with J gene TRBJ1-2; TRBD1 is a possible D gene (5 bases). The germline CDR1 and CDR2 sequences are DFQATT and SNEGSKA (reference sequence). Trimming took off 3 bases at V and 6 bases at J, with 14 bases between the two ends. There are 13 residues in the CDR3. The CDR3, as DNA: TGCAGTGCTAGGACACAGGACCACCATGGCTACACCTTC. This encodes CSARTQDHHGYTF.

At least ten counts were recorded for this clonotype. The germline gene is not matched at one end of the junction; a read error may be the cause. The gene calls are TRBV29-1 and TRBJ1-2, with D possibly being TRBD1 (6 bases). The CDR3 runs to 8 residues. The V gene's germline CDR1 is SQVTM and CDR2 ANQGSEA. CDR3 in DNA: TGCAGCGTTCATACCGGACAGTTC. Translated: CSVHTGQF.

This clonotype was picked up a small number of times. V usage is TRBV7-2 and J usage is TRBJ2-5, with D possibly TRBD2 on 6 matching bases. V dropped 6 bases and J dropped 5 bases, with 22 bases sitting between them. From germline, CDR1 is SGHTA and CDR2 FQGNSA. The CDR3 is 16 amino acids. CDR3 sequence: CASSSDRDGGLETQYF. CDR3 DNA: TGTGCCAGCAGTTCTGACCGGGACGGAGGGCTGGAGACCCAGTACTTC.

V and J are TRBV7-2 and TRBJ2-5; 10 positions agree with TRBD2. This CDR3 comprises 13 residues. The V gene's germline CDR1 is SGHTA and CDR2 FQGNSA. J gave up 5 bases and V 9 bases, and 6 bases lay outside the gene matches. CDR3 DNA sequence: TGTGCCAGTGAGCGGGGGGGTCAGGAGACCCAGTACTTC. Amino acid sequence: CASERGGQETQYF.

This clonotype appeared a single time. The CDR3 bases are TGTGCCACCAGTTACCGCCGGACTACCCAGCCCCAGCATTTT. This codes for CATSYRRTTQPQHF. The rearrangement joins TRBV24-1 to TRBJ1-5; no clear D gene. V was trimmed by 6 bases and J by 7 bases, leaving 15 bases between them. CDR1 and CDR2 from the germline V gene are KGHDR and SFDVKD. This CDR3 region has 14 residues.

The V gene is TRBV2, the J gene TRBJ2-7; no firm D call. The germline gives CDR1 SNHLY, CDR2 FYNNEI. V was trimmed by 2 bases and J by 0 bases, leaving 14 bases between them. The length of the CDR3 is 16 residues. The CDR3 spells CASSELGLQNSYEQYF. Here the CDR3 DNA reads TGTGCCAGCAGTGAATTGGGCCTACAGAACTCCTACGAGCAGTACTTC.

This clonotype was seen only a few times. This chain joins TRBV7-2 and TRBJ2-5; 8 nucleotides align to TRBD1. V was clipped by 4 bases and J by 5 bases; unmatched bases: 3. Germline CDR1 is SGHTA and CDR2 is FQGNSA. The CDR3 is 13 residues long. CDR3 loop: CASSYDRGETQYF. CDR3 DNA sequence: TGTGCCAGCAGCTATGACAGGGGTGAGACCCAGTACTTC.

The V call is TRBV9, the J call TRBJ2-2; the D gene is possibly TRBD2 (6 bases). Germline assignment: CDR1 SGDLS and CDR2 YYNGEE. The CDR3 length is 15 residues. Between the trimmed V and J ends, which lost 2 bases and 2 bases, there was a span of 10 bases. This chain's CDR3 is CASSVGGFNTGELFF. CDR3 DNA sequence: TGTGCCAGCAGCGTCGGGGGTTTTAACACCGGGGAGCTGTTTTTT.

This clonotype was counted ten times or more. The chain recombines TRBV10-3 with TRBJ1-1, with D hard to call. The germline V gene encodes CDR1 ENHRY and CDR2 SYGVKD. The CDR3 has 13 residues. The V gene lost 7 bases and the J gene lost 0 bases, with 9 bases spanning the gap. CDR3 nucleotide sequence: TGTGCCATCAAGGCGGGGATGAACACTGAAGCTTTCTTT. Protein product: CAIKAGMNTEAFF.

This clonotype was counted many times. V and J are TRBV7-2 and TRBJ2-7, with D unclear. Trimming removed 2 bases at V and 7 bases at J, with 6 bases between. The CDR3 is 11 residues long. Germline CDR1 reads SGHTA; CDR2 reads FQGNSA. The CDR3 DNA follows: TGTGCCAGCAGCTTATTGGAGGAGCAGTACTTC. Translated: CASSLLEEQYF.

This clonotype was recorded at least ten times. The chain recombines TRBV6-5 with TRBJ1-2, with D possibly TRBD1 on 5 matching bases. Germline V gene data show CDR1 as MNHEY and CDR2 as SVGAGI. The CDR3 is 14 amino acids. Trimming shortened V by 5 bases and J by 3 bases, and 13 bases separated the two germline ends. CDR3 DNA: TGTGCCAGCAGTGACGGCGGGGGGGACTATGGCTACACCTTC. It specifies CASSDGGGDYGYTF.

This clonotype was detected a few times. A junction boundary mismatches the germline segment, possibly from a read error. The rearrangement uses TRBV7-9 and TRBJ2-7; perhaps TRBD2 as D (5 bases). Germline V gives CDR1 SEHNR, CDR2 FQNEAQ (reference sequence). The CDR3 spans 15 residues. The CDR3 DNA follows: TGCGCCAGCAGCCTCGGGGAGTCCATGGGCTACGAGCAGTACTTC. Encoded protein: CASSLGESMGYEQYF.

This clonotype was detected ten times or more. The chain carries TRBV29-1 and TRBJ1-1; D is unresolved. Germline CDR1 and CDR2: SQVTM and ANQGSEA. The length of the CDR3 is 11 residues. The V end lost 6 bases, the J end lost 4 bases, and 9 bases lay between the germline ends. The CDR3 here is CSVVTGTEAFF. The CDR3 nucleotides are TGCAGCGTAGTTACGGGCACTGAAGCTTTCTTT.

The chain has TRBV7-2 and TRBJ1-5, with 8 bases matching TRBD1. Germline values: CDR1 SGHTA, CDR2 FQGNSA. The CDR3 sequence is 17 residues long. Trimming took 3 bases from V and 2 from J; bases not matched to a gene: 9. The CDR3 protein is CASSFVTGGTGNQPQHF. The CDR3, as DNA: TGTGCCAGCAGCTTTGTCACAGGGGGTACGGGCAATCAGCCCCAGCATTTT. The whole variable domain, filled in from reference TRBV7-2 and TRBJ1-5, reads GAGVSQSPSNKVTEKGKDVELRCDPISGHTALYWYRQSLGQGLEFLIYFQGNSAPDKSGLPSDRFSAERTGGSVSTLTIQRTQQEDSAVYLCASSFVTGGTGNQPQHFGDGTRLSIL.

V usage is TRBV7-9 and J usage is TRBJ1-5, with TRBD1 matching 7 bases. The CDR3 is made up of 16 amino acids. Germline lookup yields CDR1 SEHNR and CDR2 FQNEAQ (reference sequence). J gave up 1 base and V 6 bases, and 9 bases lay outside the gene matches. The CDR3 coding sequence is TGTGCCAGCAGTGCGATGGGACAGACCAGCAATCAGCCCCAGCATTTT. This codes for CASSAMGQTSNQPQHF.

This clonotype has only a few counts. The chain combines TRBV20-1 with TRBJ1-1; D is possibly TRBD1 (5 bases). V lost 0 bases and J lost 3, with 17 bases in between. The CDR3 loop spans 16 amino acids. Germline loops: CDR1 DFQATT, CDR2 SNEGSKA (reference sequence). This CDR3 reads CSARDNRQGTHTEAFF. The DNA for the CDR3 is TGCAGTGCTAGAGATAATAGGCAGGGAACCCACACTGAAGCTTTCTTT.

This clonotype was observed many times. The junction departs from the called germline gene at one end, perhaps through a read error. The V call is TRBV12-3 or TRBV12-4, the J call TRBJ1-6, with D perhaps matching TRBD1 (5 bases). CDR3 length equals 12 residues. CDR3 in amino acids: CASSPGTRKQVF. The CDR3 DNA reads TGTGCCAGCAGCCCCGGGACCCGAAAACAGGTTTTT.

V and J are TRBV7-6 and TRBJ1-3; D is undetermined. V was cut by 2 bases and J by 0 bases, with 8 bases left in between. This CDR3 comprises 15 residues. Germline assignment: CDR1 SGHVS and CDR2 FNYEAQ. CDR3 coding DNA: TGTGCCAGCAGCTTACGGGCTTACTCTGGAAACACCATATATTTT. This sequence encodes CASSLRAYSGNTIYF.

This sequence joins TRBV19 and TRBJ2-2; D remains unclear. The germline CDR1 and CDR2 sequences are LNHDA and SQIVND (reference sequence). The ends were cut back, 5 bases at V and 5 bases at J, with 18 bases in the middle. The CDR3 has 16 amino acids. The DNA for the CDR3 is TGTGCCAGTAGTTATCCTCTTGACGGGTCGACCGGGGAGCTGTTTTTT. This codes for CASSYPLDGSTGELFF.

There are many counts of this clonotype. V usage is TRBV2 and J usage is TRBJ1-6, with 9 bases matching TRBD1. Germline values: CDR1 SNHLY, CDR2 FYNNEI. This CDR3 is 14 amino acids long. The V segment lost 4 bases and the J segment 9 bases; nucleotides outside the gene matches: 4. CDR3 coding DNA: TGTGCCAGCAGTGTTCGGGGACAGGGTTCACCCCTCCACTTT. This codes for CASSVRGQGSPLHF.

Ten or more counts support this clonotype. The J gene is TRBJ2-5, the V gene TRBV7-9; D not certain. CDR1 is SEHNR and CDR2 is FQNEAQ in the germline V gene (reference sequence). V shed 5 bases and J shed 5 bases, with 15 bases lying between them. The CDR3 has 14 residues. CDR3 DNA sequence: TGTGCCAGCAGCCAAGAGCCCGGAAAGGAGACCCAGTACTTC. Its protein is CASSQEPGKETQYF.

The genes are TRBV9 and TRBJ2-5; possibly TRBD1 for D (6 bases). Germline CDR1 reads SGDLS; CDR2 reads YYNGEE. V was shortened by 3 bases and J by 5 bases, with 17 bases between the two germline ends. The length of the CDR3 is 15 residues. CDR3: CASSAWDTGLETQYF. The CDR3 region has the DNA TGTGCCAGCAGCGCCTGGGACACGGGCCTTGAGACCCAGTACTTC.

Comment on this clonotype: This sequence may be a read error, since a much larger clone differs from it by one base. The rearrangement joins TRBV2 to TRBJ1-3; D perhaps matches TRBD1 (5 bases). Germline V gives CDR1 SNHLY, CDR2 FYNNEI. The V and J ends lost 3 bases and 0 bases respectively, with 6 bases between them. The CDR3 loop spans 14 amino acids. The CDR3 nucleotides are TGTGCCAGCAGTGAGGGGGACTCTGGAAACACCATATATTTT. This sequence encodes CASSEGDSGNTIYF.

This chain links TRBV15 with TRBJ2-7, with 7 nucleotides matching TRBD1. CDR1 and CDR2 from the germline V gene are LNHNV and YYDKDF (reference sequence). V lost 0 bases and J lost 6; bases outside the gene matches: 5. The CDR3 has 14 amino acids. In DNA, the CDR3 is TGTGCCACCAGCAGAGATCGGTCAGGGGGCGAGCAGTACTTC. Encoded protein: CATSRDRSGGEQYF.

There are many counts of this clonotype. The chain carries TRBV7-2 and TRBJ1-6; D perhaps matches TRBD1 (5 bases). V shed 5 bases and J shed 9 bases, with 8 bases lying between them. The CDR3 is made up of 12 amino acids. Germline CDR1 reads SGHTA; CDR2 reads FQGNSA. The CDR3 protein is CASSQQGSPLHF. CDR3 nucleotides: TGTGCCAGCAGCCAGCAGGGTTCACCCCTCCACTTT.

This clonotype was recorded once. CDR3 sequence: CATSEGGNQPLHF. For the CDR3, the DNA is TGTGCCACCTCGGAAGGGGGCAATCAGCCCCTCCACTTT. The rearrangement joins TRBV19 to TRBJ1-6; 7 positions agree with TRBD1. V gave up 10 bases and J gave up 13 bases; unmatched junction bases: 13. Germline V gene sequence: CDR1 LNHDA, CDR2 SQIVND (reference sequence). The CDR3 is 13 residues long.